The entry below gives a single T cell receptor (beta chain) sequence along with its context. The antigen is not known. This sequence may be a read error, since a much larger clone differs from it by one base. Bulk tumor genomic DNA served as template, at roughly 600 ng per sample. Several widely spaced biopsies per primary tumor were taken during surgery. Surgery that was curative in intent was performed on patients with untreated, newly diagnosed non-small cell lung cancer. In a multiplex PCR, 32 V and 13 J primers amplified TCR beta CDR3. From the multiplex PCR reads, TCRdb called clonotypes with MiXCR, one entry per CDR3 protein. The table lists around 19,000 distinct CDR3 sequences, under 30% of them singletons. The germline gives CDR1 SGHRS, CDR2 YFSETQ. The CDR3 has 14 amino acids. This record belongs to a study of immune heterogeneity within non-small cell lung tumors. Findings and caveats of the study: Identical dominant CDR3 beta clonotypes showed recurrence across tumor sites within a patient, and site-unique high-frequency clones were also present.

The rearrangement uses TRBV5-1 and TRBJ1-1; D perhaps matches TRBD1 (6 bases). The receptor comes from a man aged 40-49 years with non-small cell lung cancer. The sequenced material came from lung tumor tissue. CDR3: CTSSYGRGNTEAFF. The DNA of the CDR3 is TGCACCAGCAGCTACGGCAGGGGGAACACTGAAGCTTTCTTT.